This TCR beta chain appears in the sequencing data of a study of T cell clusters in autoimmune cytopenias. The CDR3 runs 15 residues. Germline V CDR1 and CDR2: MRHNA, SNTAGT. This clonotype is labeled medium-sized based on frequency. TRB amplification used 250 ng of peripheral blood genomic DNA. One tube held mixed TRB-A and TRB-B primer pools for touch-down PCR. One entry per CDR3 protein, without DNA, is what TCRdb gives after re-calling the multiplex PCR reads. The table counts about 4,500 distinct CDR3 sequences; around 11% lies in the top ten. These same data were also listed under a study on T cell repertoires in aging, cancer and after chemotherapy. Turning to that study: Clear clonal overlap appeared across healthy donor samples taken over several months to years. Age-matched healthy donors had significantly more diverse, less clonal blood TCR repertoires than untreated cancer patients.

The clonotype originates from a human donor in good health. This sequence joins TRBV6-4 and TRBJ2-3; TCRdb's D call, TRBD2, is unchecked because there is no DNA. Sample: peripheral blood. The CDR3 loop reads CASSEQAGGPDTQYF.